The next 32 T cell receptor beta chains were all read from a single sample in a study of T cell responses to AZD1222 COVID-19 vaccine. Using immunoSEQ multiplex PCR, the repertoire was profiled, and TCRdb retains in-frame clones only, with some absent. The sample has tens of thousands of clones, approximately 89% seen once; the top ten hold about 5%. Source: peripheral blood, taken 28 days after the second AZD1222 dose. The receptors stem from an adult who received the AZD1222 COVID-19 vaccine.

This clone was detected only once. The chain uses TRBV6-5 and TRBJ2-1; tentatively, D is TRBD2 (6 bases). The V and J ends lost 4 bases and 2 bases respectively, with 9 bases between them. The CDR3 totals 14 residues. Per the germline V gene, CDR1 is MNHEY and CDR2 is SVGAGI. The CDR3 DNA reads TGTGCCAGCAGTTCTGCGGGACCCTACAATGAGCAGTTCTTC. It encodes CASSSAGPYNEQFF.

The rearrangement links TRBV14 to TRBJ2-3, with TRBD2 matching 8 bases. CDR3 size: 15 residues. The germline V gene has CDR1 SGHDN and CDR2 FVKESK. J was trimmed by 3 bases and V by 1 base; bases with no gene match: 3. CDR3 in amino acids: CASSQAGGWTDTQYF. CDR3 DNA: TGTGCCAGCAGCCAAGCGGGGGGGTGGACAGATACGCAGTATTTT. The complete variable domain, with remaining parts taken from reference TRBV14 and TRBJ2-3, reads EAGVTQFPSHSVIEKGQTVTLRCDPISGHDNLYWYRRVMGKEIKFLLHFVKESKQDESGMPNNRFLAERTGGTYSTLKVQPAELEDSGVYFCASSQAGGWTDTQYFGPGTRLTVL.

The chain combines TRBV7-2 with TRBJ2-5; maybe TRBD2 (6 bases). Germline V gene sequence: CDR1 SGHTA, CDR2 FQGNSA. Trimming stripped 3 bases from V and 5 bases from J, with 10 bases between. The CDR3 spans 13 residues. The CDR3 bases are TGTGCCAGCAGCTTGTCGGGGAGGGAGACCCAGTACTTC. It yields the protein CASSLSGRETQYF.

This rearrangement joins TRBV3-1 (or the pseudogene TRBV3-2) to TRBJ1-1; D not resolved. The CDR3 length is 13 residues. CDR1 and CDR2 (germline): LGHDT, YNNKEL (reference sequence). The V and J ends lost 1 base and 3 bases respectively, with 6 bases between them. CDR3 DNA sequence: TGTGCCAGCAGCCAAGCAATGGACACTGAAGCTTTCTTT. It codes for CASSQAMDTEAFF.

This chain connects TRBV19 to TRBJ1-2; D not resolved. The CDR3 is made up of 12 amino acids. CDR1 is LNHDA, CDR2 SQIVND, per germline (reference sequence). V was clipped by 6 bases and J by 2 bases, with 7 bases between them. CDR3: CASRRANYGYTF. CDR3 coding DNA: TGTGCCAGTAGGAGAGCCAACTATGGCTACACCTTC.

The CDR3 DNA follows: TGTGCCAGCTCACCGGCAGGGGGCGGTTACGAGCAGTACTTC. This sequence encodes CASSPAGGGYEQYF. The V call is TRBV18, the J call TRBJ2-7, with TRBD1 identical over 8 bases. V was pared by 3 bases and J by 4 bases, with 5 bases of the junction left unmatched. The CDR3 extends over 14 amino acids. Germline V lookup: CDR1 KGHSH, CDR2 LQKENI. The variable domain in full, with the rest retrieved from reference TRBV18 and TRBJ2-7, is NAGVMQNPRHLVRRRGQEARLRCSPMKGHSHVYWYRQLPEEGLKFMVYLQKENIIDESGMPKERFSAEFPKEGPSILRIQQVVRGDSAAYFCASSPAGGGYEQYFGPGTRLTVT.

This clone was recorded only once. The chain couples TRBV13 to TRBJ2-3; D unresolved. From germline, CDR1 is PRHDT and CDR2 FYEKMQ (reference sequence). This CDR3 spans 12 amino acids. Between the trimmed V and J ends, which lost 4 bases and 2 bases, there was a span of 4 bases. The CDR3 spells CASSSSTDTQYF. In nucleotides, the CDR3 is TGTGCCAGCAGCTCCTCCACAGATACGCAGTATTTT. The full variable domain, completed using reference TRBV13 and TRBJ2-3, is AAGVIQSPRHLIKEKRETATLKCYPIPRHDTVYWYQQGPGQDPQFLISFYEKMQSDKGSIPDRFSAQQFSDYHSELNMSSLELGDSALYFCASSSSTDTQYFGPGTRLTVL.

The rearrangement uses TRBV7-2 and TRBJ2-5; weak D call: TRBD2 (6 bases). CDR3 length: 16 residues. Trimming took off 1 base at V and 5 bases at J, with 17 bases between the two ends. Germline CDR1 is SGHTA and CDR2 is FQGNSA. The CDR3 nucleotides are TGTGCCAGCAGCTTAGTCGCCCTAGCGAGGGGTGAGACCCAGTACTTC. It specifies CASSLVALARGETQYF.

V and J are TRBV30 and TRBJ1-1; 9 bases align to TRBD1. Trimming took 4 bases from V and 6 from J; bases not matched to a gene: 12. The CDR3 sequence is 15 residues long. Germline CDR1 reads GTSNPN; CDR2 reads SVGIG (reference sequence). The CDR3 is CAWTSAPGQGSEAFF. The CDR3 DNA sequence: TGTGCCTGGACTTCAGCCCCGGGACAGGGTTCTGAAGCTTTCTTT. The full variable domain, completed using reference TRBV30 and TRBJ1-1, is SQTIHQWPATLVQPVGSPLSLECTVEGTSNPNLYWYRQAAGRGLQLLFYSVGIGQISSEVPQNLSASRPQDRQFILSSKKLLLSDSGFYLCAWTSAPGQGSEAFFGQGTRLTVV.

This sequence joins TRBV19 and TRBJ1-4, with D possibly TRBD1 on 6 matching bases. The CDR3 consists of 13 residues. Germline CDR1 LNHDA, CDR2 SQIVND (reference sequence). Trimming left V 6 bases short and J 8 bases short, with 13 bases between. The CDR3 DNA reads TGTGCCAGTAGGGGCAGGGGAGGGGAAAAACTGTTTTTT. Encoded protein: CASRGRGGEKLFF.

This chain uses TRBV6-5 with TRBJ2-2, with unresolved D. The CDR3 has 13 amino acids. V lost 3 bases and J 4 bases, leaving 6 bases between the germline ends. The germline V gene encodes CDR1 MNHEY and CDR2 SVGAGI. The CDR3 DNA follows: TGTGCCAGCAGTTATAGGGTCACCGGGGAGCTGTTTTTT. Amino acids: CASSYRVTGELFF.

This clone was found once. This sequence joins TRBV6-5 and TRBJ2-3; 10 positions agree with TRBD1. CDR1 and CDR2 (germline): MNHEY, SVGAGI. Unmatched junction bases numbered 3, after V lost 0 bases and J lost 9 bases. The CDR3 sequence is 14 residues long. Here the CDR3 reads CASSYSTGGSTQYF. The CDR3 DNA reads TGTGCCAGCAGTTACTCGACAGGGGGCTCGACGCAGTATTTT.

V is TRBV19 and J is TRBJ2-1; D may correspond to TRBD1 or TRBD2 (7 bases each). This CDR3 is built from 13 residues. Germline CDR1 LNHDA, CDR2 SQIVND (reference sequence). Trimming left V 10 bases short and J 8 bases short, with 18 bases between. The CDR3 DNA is TGTGCCACAGGGGGGGGGCAGGACCATGAGCAGTTCTTC. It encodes CATGGGQDHEQFF.

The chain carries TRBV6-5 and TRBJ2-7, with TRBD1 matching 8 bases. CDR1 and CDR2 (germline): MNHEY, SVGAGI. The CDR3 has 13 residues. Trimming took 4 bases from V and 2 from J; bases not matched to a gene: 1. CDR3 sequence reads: CASSSQGAYEQYF. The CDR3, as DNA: TGTGCCAGCAGTTCACAGGGGGCCTACGAGCAGTACTTC.

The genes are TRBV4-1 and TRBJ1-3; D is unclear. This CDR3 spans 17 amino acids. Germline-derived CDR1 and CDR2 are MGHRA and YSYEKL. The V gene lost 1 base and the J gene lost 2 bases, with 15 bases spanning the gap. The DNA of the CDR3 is TGCGCCAGCAGCCAAGCTGATATGGGGTTTCCTGGAAACACCATATATTTT. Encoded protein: CASSQADMGFPGNTIYF.

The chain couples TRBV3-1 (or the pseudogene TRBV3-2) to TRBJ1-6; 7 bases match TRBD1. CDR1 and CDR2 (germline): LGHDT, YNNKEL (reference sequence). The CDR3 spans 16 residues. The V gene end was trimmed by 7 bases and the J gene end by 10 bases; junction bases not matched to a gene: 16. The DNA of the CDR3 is TGTGCCAGCACCCCAGGTGAGGGGGCGCTTAAATCACCCCTCCACTTT. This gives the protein CASTPGEGALKSPLHF.

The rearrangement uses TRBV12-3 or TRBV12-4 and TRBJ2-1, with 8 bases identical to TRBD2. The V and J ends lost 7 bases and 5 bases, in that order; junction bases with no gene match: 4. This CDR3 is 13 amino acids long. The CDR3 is CASTGGPHNEQFF. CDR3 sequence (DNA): TGTGCCAGCACGGGGGGGCCCCACAATGAGCAGTTCTTC.

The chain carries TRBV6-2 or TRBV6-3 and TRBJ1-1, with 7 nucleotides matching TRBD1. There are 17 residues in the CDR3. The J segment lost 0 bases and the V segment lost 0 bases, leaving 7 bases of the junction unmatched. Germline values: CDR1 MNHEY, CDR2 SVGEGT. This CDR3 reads CASSYSPLGQVNTEAFF. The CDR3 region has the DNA TGTGCCAGCAGTTACTCTCCCCTAGGACAGGTGAACACTGAAGCTTTCTTT.

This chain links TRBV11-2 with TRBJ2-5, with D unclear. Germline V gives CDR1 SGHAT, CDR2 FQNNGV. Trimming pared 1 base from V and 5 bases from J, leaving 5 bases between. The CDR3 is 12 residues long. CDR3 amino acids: CASSLGSETQYF. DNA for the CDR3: TGTGCCAGCAGCTTAGGGTCGGAGACCCAGTACTTC.

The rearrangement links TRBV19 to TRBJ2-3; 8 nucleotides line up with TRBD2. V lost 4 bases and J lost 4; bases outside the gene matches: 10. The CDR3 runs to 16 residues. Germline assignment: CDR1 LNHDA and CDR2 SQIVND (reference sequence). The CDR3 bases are TGTGCCAGTAGTAATCGGGGGGGATTCGCTTCAGATACGCAGTATTTT. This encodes CASSNRGGFASDTQYF.

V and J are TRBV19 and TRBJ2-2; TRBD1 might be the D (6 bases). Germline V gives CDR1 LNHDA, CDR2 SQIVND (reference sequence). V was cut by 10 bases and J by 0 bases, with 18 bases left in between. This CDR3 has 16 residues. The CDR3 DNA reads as TGTGCCACAAAGGGGGTTGGGGGCGCGAACACCGGGGAGCTGTTTTTT. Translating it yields CATKGVGGANTGELFF.

CDR3: CASRPQGDRGGYTF. Here the CDR3 DNA reads TGCGCCAGCAGGCCGCAGGGGGACCGAGGTGGCTACACCTTC. The rearrangement joins TRBV5-1 to TRBJ1-2, with 7 bases aligning to TRBD1. In germline, CDR1 is SGHRS, CDR2 YFSETQ. The J segment lost 7 bases and the V segment lost 5 bases, leaving 11 bases of the junction unmatched. CDR3 length: 14 amino acids.

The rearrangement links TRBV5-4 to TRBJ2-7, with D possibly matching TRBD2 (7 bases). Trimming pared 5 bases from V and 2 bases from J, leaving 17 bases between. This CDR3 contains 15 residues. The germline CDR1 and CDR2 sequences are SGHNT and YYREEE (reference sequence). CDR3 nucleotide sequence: TGTGCCAGCAGTCCGGGGGGCGGCCTCACCTACGAGCAGTACTTC. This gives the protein CASSPGGGLTYEQYF.

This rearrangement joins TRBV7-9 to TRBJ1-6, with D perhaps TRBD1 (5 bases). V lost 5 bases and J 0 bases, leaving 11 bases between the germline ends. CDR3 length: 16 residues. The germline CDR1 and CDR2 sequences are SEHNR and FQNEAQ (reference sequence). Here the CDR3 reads CASSADTSSYNSPLHF. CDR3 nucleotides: TGTGCCAGCAGCGCGGACACGAGCTCCTATAATTCACCCCTCCACTTT.

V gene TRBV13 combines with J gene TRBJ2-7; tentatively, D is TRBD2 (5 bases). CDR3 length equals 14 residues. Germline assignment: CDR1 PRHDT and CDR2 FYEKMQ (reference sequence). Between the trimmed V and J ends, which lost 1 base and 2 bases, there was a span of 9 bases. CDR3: CASSLDGVTYEQYF. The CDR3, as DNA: TGTGCCAGCAGCTTAGACGGGGTTACCTACGAGCAGTACTTC.

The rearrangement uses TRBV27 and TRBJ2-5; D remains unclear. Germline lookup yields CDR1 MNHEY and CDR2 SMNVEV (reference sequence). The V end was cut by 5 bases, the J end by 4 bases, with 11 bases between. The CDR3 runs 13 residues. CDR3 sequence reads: CASSRSSTETQYF. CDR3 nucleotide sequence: TGTGCCAGCAGTAGGTCAAGTACAGAGACCCAGTACTTC.

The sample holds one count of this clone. This chain's CDR3 is CASSVSSGTGGGYGYTF. In nucleotides, the CDR3 is TGTGCCAGCAGTGTATCGTCCGGGACAGGGGGTGGCTATGGCTACACCTTC. V gene TRBV6-1 combines with J gene TRBJ1-2; 11 bases fit TRBD1. The CDR3 consists of 17 residues. Germline V gene data show CDR1 as MNHNS and CDR2 as SASEGT. V lost 4 bases and J lost 4; bases outside the gene matches: 11.

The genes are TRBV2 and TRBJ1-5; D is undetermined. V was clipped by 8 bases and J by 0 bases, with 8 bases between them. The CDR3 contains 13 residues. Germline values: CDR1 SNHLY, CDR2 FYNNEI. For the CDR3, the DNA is TGTGCCAGCGGTTCGAATAGCAATCAGCCCCAGCATTTT. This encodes CASGSNSNQPQHF.

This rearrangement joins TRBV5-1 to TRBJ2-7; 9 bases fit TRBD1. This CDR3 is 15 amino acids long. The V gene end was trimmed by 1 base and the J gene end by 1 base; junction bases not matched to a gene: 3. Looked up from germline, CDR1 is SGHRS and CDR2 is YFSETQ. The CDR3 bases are TGCGCCAGCAGCTTGATAGGGACAGGGTCCTACGAGCAGTACTTC. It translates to CASSLIGTGSYEQYF.

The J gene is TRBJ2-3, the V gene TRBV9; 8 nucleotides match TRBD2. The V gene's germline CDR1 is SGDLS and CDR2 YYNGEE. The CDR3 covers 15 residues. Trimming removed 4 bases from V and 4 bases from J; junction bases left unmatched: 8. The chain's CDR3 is CASSPGGGGSDTQYF. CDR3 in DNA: TGTGCCAGCAGCCCCGGGGGGGGTGGATCAGATACGCAGTATTTT.

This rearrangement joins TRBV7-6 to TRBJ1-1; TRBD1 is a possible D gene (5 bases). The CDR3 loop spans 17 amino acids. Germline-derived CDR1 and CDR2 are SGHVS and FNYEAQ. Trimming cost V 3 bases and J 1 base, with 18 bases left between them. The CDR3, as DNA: TGTGCCAGCAGCTTTGGGGACGTCCTCTTGGGGAACACTGAAGCTTTCTTT. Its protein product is CASSFGDVLLGNTEAFF. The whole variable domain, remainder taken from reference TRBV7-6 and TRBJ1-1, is GAGVSQSPRYKVTKRGQDVALRCDPISGHVSLYWYRQALGQGPEFLTYFNYEAQQDKSGLPNDRFSAERPEGSISTLTIQRTEQRDSAMYRCASSFGDVLLGNTEAFFGQGTRLTVV.

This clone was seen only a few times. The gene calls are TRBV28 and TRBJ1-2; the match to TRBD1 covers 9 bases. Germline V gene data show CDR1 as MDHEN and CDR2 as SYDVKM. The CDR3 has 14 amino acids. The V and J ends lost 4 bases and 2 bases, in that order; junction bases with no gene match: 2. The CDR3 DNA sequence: TGTGCCAGCAGTTGGGGACAGGGAAACTATGGCTACACCTTC. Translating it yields CASSWGQGNYGYTF.